Shown below are 28 T cell receptor beta chains from a single sample sequenced in a study of CD8 T cells in ankylosing spondylitis. The study, taken as a whole, reports: About 8 highly homologous variants made up a TCR beta motif, and this motif appeared characteristic of ankylosing spondylitis blood.

A single record per CDR3 protein comes from TCRdb applying MiXCR to the 5' RACE reads. The profile shows 400,000 or so distinct CDR3 sequences, 25% to 30% of them singletons. The antigens these receptors bind are not known. Sequencing used blood, either unsorted or a sorted T cell fraction (not recorded which). The receptors stem from a male donor with ankylosing spondylitis.

V usage is TRBV6-2 or TRBV6-3 and J usage is TRBJ1-2, with 9 bases lining up with TRBD1. The germline V gene encodes CDR1 MNHEY and CDR2 SVGEGT. This CDR3 has 12 amino acids. The junction had 2 bases not matched to a gene; V was cut back by 8 bases and J by 4 bases. CDR3 coding DNA: TGTGCCAGCGGGACAGGGCGCTATGGCTACACCTTC. This encodes CASGTGRYGYTF.

The chain is built from TRBV15 and TRBJ2-1; 8 positions agree with TRBD1. Looked up from germline, CDR1 is LNHNV and CDR2 is YYDKDF (reference sequence). The CDR3 runs to 17 residues. The junction had 13 bases not matched to a gene; V was cut back by 2 bases and J by 7 bases. The CDR3 DNA reads as TGTGCCACCAGCAGACCCCCGACAGGGGTAAATGTGAATGAGCAGTTCTTC. It is translated as CATSRPPTGVNVNEQFF.

This clonotype has more than one count but fewer than ten. The V and J genes are TRBV29-1 and TRBJ2-3, with TRBD2 matching over 8 bases. The CDR3 loop spans 16 amino acids. After removal of 3 bases from V and 1 base from J, the junction contained 9 bases not matched to a gene. Germline loops: CDR1 SQVTM, CDR2 ANQGSEA. The CDR3 here is CSVEVGRASGTDTQYF. CDR3 DNA sequence: TGCAGCGTTGAGGTCGGGAGGGCTTCTGGCACAGATACGCAGTATTTT.

This chain joins TRBV25-1 and TRBJ2-5, with TRBD2 as a possible D gene (7 bases). Trimming left V 3 bases short and J 5 bases short, with 13 bases between. The CDR3 totals 14 residues. Germline CDR1 reads MGHDK; CDR2 reads SYGVNS. DNA of the CDR3: TGTGCCAGCAGTGATCATGAGGGGGGGGAGACCCAGTACTTC. Protein sequence: CASSDHEGGETQYF.

This clonotype was seen a handful of times. The chain uses TRBV12-3 or TRBV12-4 and TRBJ1-2, with a possible D match to TRBD1 (6 bases). This CDR3 contains 13 residues. Trimming stripped 5 bases from V and 7 bases from J, with 14 bases between. The CDR3 DNA is TGTGCCAGCAGTGACTACCGGGACACTGGCTACACCTTC. This gives the protein CASSDYRDTGYTF.

The CDR3 DNA sequence: TGTGCCAGCAGGAAAGGACGGCTAAGCAATCAGCCCCAGCATTTT. This sequence encodes CASRKGRLSNQPQHF. The J gene is TRBJ1-5, the V gene TRBV12-3 or TRBV12-4; unclear D gene. There are 15 residues in the CDR3. Trimming took off 6 bases at V and 1 base at J, with 13 bases between the two ends.

This chain joins TRBV5-1 and TRBJ2-2; D uncertain. Trimming left V 4 bases short and J 16 bases short, with 23 bases between. CDR1 and CDR2 from the germline V gene are SGHRS and YFSETQ. There are 14 residues in the CDR3. DNA for the CDR3: TGCGCCAGCAGCGAGGACCCTACTCTACCCGGGCGGTTTTTT. This gives the protein CASSEDPTLPGRFF.

This sequence joins TRBV29-1 and TRBJ2-1; perhaps TRBD1 as D (5 bases). In germline, CDR1 is SQVTM, CDR2 ANQGSEA. This CDR3 contains 12 residues. In DNA, the CDR3 is TGCAGTCTTCAGGGAAACAACAATGAGCAGTTCTTC. Translated, it gives CSLQGNNNEQFF.

The chain recombines TRBV7-2 with TRBJ2-7; 7 positions agree with TRBD2. V shed 4 bases, J shed 2 bases, and the junction held 5 bases outside the gene matches. CDR1 is SGHTA, CDR2 FQGNSA, per germline. This CDR3 contains 14 residues. CDR3 sequence reads: CASSSASGTYEQYF. CDR3 bases: TGTGCCAGCAGCTCCGCTAGCGGCACCTACGAGCAGTACTTC.

The chain carries TRBV20-1 and TRBJ2-7; 13 bases are a match to TRBD2. Germline assignment: CDR1 DFQATT and CDR2 SNEGSKA (reference sequence). The CDR3 has 14 residues. Unmatched junction bases numbered 9, after V lost 4 bases and J lost 9 bases. The CDR3 sequence is CSAIPGLAGLRQYV. DNA for the CDR3: TGCAGTGCTATTCCGGGACTAGCGGGACTCCGGCAGTACGTC.

V usage is TRBV7-8 and J usage is TRBJ2-3, with 9 bases that match TRBD1. V lost 3 bases and J lost 0; bases outside the gene matches: 1. The CDR3 is made up of 15 amino acids. Germline V gene sequence: CDR1 SGHVS, CDR2 FQNEAQ. The CDR3: CASSFGTGSTDTQYF. DNA of the CDR3: TGTGCCAGCAGCTTCGGGACAGGGAGCACAGATACGCAGTATTTT.

The chain links TRBV5-1 to TRBJ2-7, with 7 positions matching TRBD2. Germline values: CDR1 SGHRS, CDR2 YFSETQ. V dropped 0 bases and J dropped 4; count of bases not matched to a gene: 4. The CDR3 contains 14 residues. The CDR3 DNA sequence: TGCGCCAGCAGCTTGGAAGCGGGGCGGTACGAGCAGTACGTC. Translating it yields CASSLEAGRYEQYV.

This clonotype was seen a few times. V usage is TRBV5-1 and J usage is TRBJ2-1; D possibly corresponds to TRBD2 (6 bases). This CDR3 has 13 residues. Germline CDR1 reads SGHRS; CDR2 reads YFSETQ. Trimming stripped 7 bases from V and 6 bases from J, with 14 bases between. The CDR3 reads CASLSGAGNEQFF. CDR3 bases: TGCGCCAGCCTTAGCGGAGCGGGCAATGAGCAGTTCTTC. Based on the CDR3 plus reference TRBV5-1 and TRBJ2-1, the full variable domain is KAGVTQTPRYLIKTRGQQVTLSCSPISGHRSVSWYQQTPGQGLQFLFEYFSETQRNKGNFPGRFSGRQFSNSRSEMNVSTLELGDSALYLCASLSGAGNEQFFGPGTRLTVL.

CDR3 nucleotide sequence: TGCAGTGCTAGAGATAGGCAGGGCGGGCAGCCCCAGCATTTT. This translates into CSARDRQGGQPQHF. The rearrangement uses TRBV20-1 and TRBJ1-5; tentatively, D is TRBD1 (5 bases). Germline lookup yields CDR1 DFQATT and CDR2 SNEGSKA (reference sequence). This CDR3 has 14 residues. Trimming removed 0 bases at V and 7 bases at J, with 13 bases between.

J is TRBJ1-2 and V is TRBV7-9; D is ambiguous. There are 15 residues in the CDR3. Germline CDR1 SEHNR, CDR2 FQNEAQ (reference sequence). V lost 7 bases and J 1 base, leaving 16 bases between the germline ends. The CDR3, as DNA: TGTGCCAGCACAGGACGGGCACGACTTAACTATGGCTACACCTTC. Translating it yields CASTGRARLNYGYTF.

The rearrangement joins TRBV6-5 to TRBJ2-3, with no clear D. The CDR3 spans 13 residues. V lost 4 bases and J 5 bases, leaving 10 bases between the germline ends. The germline V gene has CDR1 MNHEY and CDR2 SVGAGI. The CDR3 sequence: CASSSLWGDTQYF. For the CDR3, the DNA is TGTGCCAGCAGTTCCCTTTGGGGAGATACGCAGTATTTT.

This clonotype has ten or more counts. The chain carries TRBV5-1 and TRBJ1-1, with no clear D. V lost 4 bases, J lost 1 base, and 11 bases lay in between. Per the germline V gene, CDR1 is SGHRS and CDR2 is YFSETQ. The CDR3 covers 14 residues. The CDR3 sequence is CASSPLGWNTEAFF. In DNA, the CDR3 is TGCGCCAGCAGCCCCTTGGGGTGGAACACTGAAGCTTTCTTT.

This clonotype has more than one count but fewer than ten. J is TRBJ1-1 and V is TRBV3-1; D is ambiguous. Germline CDR1 is LGHDT and CDR2 is YNNKEL (reference sequence). V lost 0 bases and J 6 bases, leaving 5 bases between the germline ends. CDR3 size: 12 residues. The CDR3 sequence is CASSQDGPEAFF. The CDR3 nucleotides are TGTGCCAGCAGCCAAGATGGGCCTGAAGCTTTCTTT.

CDR3 amino acids: CASSLGSGYSNQPQHF. The CDR3 nucleotides are TGTGCCAGCAGCTTAGGTTCGGGATATAGCAATCAGCCCCAGCATTTT. This chain uses TRBV7-2 with TRBJ1-5; D call uncertain. This CDR3 comprises 16 residues. V lost 1 base, J lost 0 bases, and 10 bases lay in between. Germline assignment: CDR1 SGHTA and CDR2 FQGNSA. Full variable domain (outside the CDR3, taken from reference TRBV7-2 and TRBJ1-5): GAGVSQSPSNKVTEKGKDVELRCDPISGHTALYWYRQSLGQGLEFLIYFQGNSAPDKSGLPSDRFSAERTGGSVSTLTIQRTQQEDSAVYLCASSLGSGYSNQPQHFGDGTRLSIL.

This clonotype was detected only a few times. V usage is TRBV27 and J usage is TRBJ1-1; 7 bases fit TRBD1. The trim removed 5 bases at V and 1 base at J, leaving 10 bases unmatched. This CDR3 region has 16 residues. The germline gives CDR1 MNHEY, CDR2 SMNVEV (reference sequence). The CDR3 here is CASSPLTGTANTEAFF. The CDR3 DNA sequence: TGTGCCAGCAGTCCTCTAACCGGGACAGCGAACACTGAAGCTTTCTTT.

V gene TRBV7-9 combines with J gene TRBJ2-3; 9 bases fit TRBD2. The CDR3 totals 13 residues. V gave up 5 bases and J gave up 5 bases; unmatched junction bases: 2. CDR1 is SEHNR, CDR2 FQNEAQ, per germline (reference sequence). In nucleotides, the CDR3 is TGTGCCAGCAGCATGACTAGCGGAGATACGCAGTATTTT. It translates to CASSMTSGDTQYF.

This rearrangement joins TRBV5-1 to TRBJ1-2, with 8 bases identical to TRBD1. Germline CDR1 SGHRS, CDR2 YFSETQ. The CDR3 is made up of 17 amino acids. Unmatched junction bases numbered 13, after V lost 0 bases and J lost 6 bases. CDR3 region: CASSLAGTGPSINGYTF. CDR3 nucleotides: TGCGCCAGCAGCTTGGCCGGGACAGGTCCATCGATAAATGGCTACACCTTC. Complete variable domain (other parts from reference TRBV5-1 and TRBJ1-2): KAGVTQTPRYLIKTRGQQVTLSCSPISGHRSVSWYQQTPGQGLQFLFEYFSETQRNKGNFPGRFSGRQFSNSRSEMNVSTLELGDSALYLCASSLAGTGPSINGYTFGSGTRLTVV.

V usage is TRBV12-3 or TRBV12-4 and J usage is TRBJ2-1; TRBD2 matches at 7 bases. CDR3 length equals 16 residues. Trimming took 5 bases from V and 5 from J; bases not matched to a gene: 12. The CDR3 reads CASSPNLPREDNEQFF. The CDR3 DNA reads TGTGCCAGCAGTCCCAATCTGCCCCGGGAGGACAATGAGCAGTTCTTC.

This clonotype was recorded at least ten times. This sequence joins TRBV5-1 and TRBJ2-2; tentatively, D is TRBD1 or TRBD2 (6 bases each). Germline V gene data show CDR1 as SGHRS and CDR2 as YFSETQ. The CDR3 consists of 16 residues. Trimming stripped 0 bases from V and 2 bases from J, with 11 bases between. The CDR3, as DNA: TGCGCCAGCAGCTTGGCCGGGGGCCCCAACACCGGGGAGCTGTTTTTT. This translates into CASSLAGGPNTGELFF.

Ten or more counts support this clonotype. The V gene is TRBV12-3 or TRBV12-4, the J gene TRBJ1-1; perhaps TRBD1 as D (5 bases). The CDR3 is 14 residues long. V was pared by 4 bases and J by 4 bases, with 13 bases between. In nucleotides, the CDR3 is TGTGCCAGCAGTTCGGGACTGTGGGGCACTGAAGCTTTCTTT. Amino acid sequence: CASSSGLWGTEAFF.

This clonotype showed up just a few times. This rearrangement joins TRBV7-9 to TRBJ2-1; 7 bases agree with TRBD2. The CDR3 extends over 17 amino acids. Losses at the gene ends were 0 bases for V and 4 bases for J; bases not matched to a gene: 9. Per germline, CDR1 SEHNR and CDR2 FQNEAQ (reference sequence). In DNA, the CDR3 is TGTGCCAGCAGCTTAGCGCGATCAGCGGGGTCTTACAATGAGCAGTTCTTC. It specifies CASSLARSAGSYNEQFF.

The chain has TRBV29-1 and TRBJ2-3; TRBD2 matches 7 bases. CDR1 and CDR2 from the germline V gene are SQVTM and ANQGSEA. The CDR3 is made up of 13 amino acids. Trimming took 4 bases from V and 2 from J; bases not matched to a gene: 3. CDR3 protein: CSVVAGDTDTQYF. The CDR3, as DNA: TGCAGCGTTGTTGCGGGAGACACAGATACGCAGTATTTT.

This clonotype was seen a few times. The gene calls are TRBV9 and TRBJ2-3; D may be TRBD1 (6 bases). The V gene's germline CDR1 is SGDLS and CDR2 YYNGEE. This CDR3 has 14 amino acids. Trimming left V 2 bases short and J 5 bases short, with 12 bases between. The CDR3 spells CASSVRGEEDTQYF. In nucleotides, the CDR3 is TGTGCCAGCAGCGTCAGGGGCGAGGAAGATACGCAGTATTTT.